Below, one T cell receptor (beta chain) is given with its context. Its antigen remains unidentified. Qualities for individual bases were not recorded, and no much larger clone is one base off. The CDR3 contains 15 residues, cysteine and phenylalanine counted. Only CDR3 DNA is held: 45 bases, read in frame from base 1. CDR1 and CDR2 are drawn from the germline V gene (reference sequence): SEHNR, FQNEAQ. For this chain, trimming is 5 bases at the V end and 7 bases at the J end, and the number of junction bases without a gene match is 7. Each collaborating institution followed its own protocols to collect whole blood in K2EDTA tubes. For TCRbeta analysis, collaborators shipped samples in one of three forms: frozen whole blood, isolated PBMCs, or DNA extracted from either of those sample types. The source of the sample is a study of blood T cell repertoires in COVID-19 (dated by TCRdb to 2018 to 2021). With regard to the full study: The collaborator samples originated in the United States, Italy and Spain and spanned the acute and convalescent phases of COVID-19. The dataset comprised deeply sampled blood TCRbeta repertoires from subjects exposed to, actively infected with, or recovered from COVID-19. A freely available public database, intended as a resource for researchers studying the immune response to SARS-CoV-2, is where the repertoires were released. HLA class I and class II types, where available, came from metadata supplied by the sample provider rather than from assay-based typing. Nearly every sample came with metadata listing a de-identified subject ID, COVID-19 status, age in years and sex. The samples were drawn from two sources: the first 160 participants of the ongoing ImmuneRACE study, and over 1,000 subjects contributed by 6 global collaborators. The material from the prospective study consisted of cDNA or gDNA derived from T cells, B-cell-depleted T cells, or PBMCs.

General conclusions and limits of the study: The amount of clinical and demographic metadata varied by source and participant and was provided uncurated.

The immunoSEQ Assay, a bias-controlled multiplex PCR, was used to amplify TCRbeta CDR3 regions from genomic DNA. In the paper's pipeline: The number of nucleated cells in each sample was estimated by amplification of reference gene primers within the assay. To quantify the absolute abundance of each unique TCRbeta CDR3 rearrangement, sequence reads were collapsed and filtered. For each sample, productive Simpson clonality was calculated as the square root of Simpson's diversity index over productive rearrangements. The clones in this table, taken by TCRdb from immuneACCESS, are in-frame only. Not every clone is retained; where verified, under half of the shortfall comes from an unresolved V gene, and the cause of the rest is unknown. The D gene and trimming were derived from the DNA, and the V and J assignments and clone size from that table. Here the sample has 150,000 or so clones; approximately 86% occur a single time. Of the sample, around 8.3% is held by the ten largest clones.

The sample taken for sequencing was peripheral blood. The TCR was taken from a man aged 55 to 69 with acute or convalescent COVID-19. This receptor chain uses TRBV7-9 and TRBJ2-1; 11 of the junction bases match TRBD1. The CDR3 protein is CASSRRTGGENEQFF. The nucleotide sequence reads TGTGCCAGCAGCCGAAGGACAGGGGGCGAGAATGAGCAGTTCTTC.